Listed below are T cell receptor beta chains from one sample, sequenced in a study of Tregs in tolerant kidney transplant recipients. Method: immunoSEQ multiplex PCR; TCRdb's copy keeps in-frame clones and lacks some. The table has around 30,000 clones, 82% seen once. For these TCRs, the target antigens are not known. Sequencing was performed on Tregs from blood cultured with allogeneic cells. All receptors derive from a human donor in good health. CDR3s include the opening cysteine and the closing phenylalanine or tryptophan. Fields, in order: V gene, J gene, CDR3 protein.

TRBV6-5	TRBJ2-3	CAAAPSGIGSDTQYF
TRBV7-2	TRBJ1-4	CASSLNIGREKLFF
TRBV20-1	TRBJ1-2	CSASRFGYTF
TRBV7-9	TRBJ2-5	CASSLLGETQYF
TRBV6-5	TRBJ2-1	CASSARSSWVNEQFF
TRBV9	TRBJ1-1	CASSPRPWGTEAFF
TRBV7-2	TRBJ2-1	CASSSGSYNEQFF
TRBV20-1	TRBJ1-1	CSVTREGAFF
TRBV5-1	TRBJ2-1	CASSFRGEQFF
TRBV18	TRBJ2-3	CASSPRGTDTQYF
TRBV29-1	TRBJ2-7	CSVRPRGGGSYEQYF
TRBV6-6	TRBJ2-3	CASRKRFGTDTQYF
TRBV27	TRBJ2-7	CASSRGERYEQYF
TRBV4-3	TRBJ1-5	CASSQGMYGPQHF
TRBV5-1	TRBJ2-3	CASRASGISDTQYF
TRBV5-5	TRBJ2-7	CASSPETPFAEVYEQYF
TRBV18	TRBJ1-2	CASSPEGPPANYGYTF
TRBV5-6	TRBJ1-2	CASSLIGGRSSYGYTF
TRBV11-2	TRBJ1-6	CASSLVSLISSPLHF
TRBV5-1	TRBJ2-5	CASSLGRVQETQYF
TRBV5-8	TRBJ2-3	CASSGGGDDTQYF
TRBV29-1	TRBJ1-2	CSVQTGKNYGYTF
TRBV11-3	TRBJ2-3	CASSLGLAGVTDTQYF
TRBV4-1	TRBJ2-1	CASSQGLLASLEARNEQFF
TRBV5-1	TRBJ1-1	CASSPQMNTEAFF
TRBV9	TRBJ2-1	CASSDHPGQGYEQFF
TRBV4-2	TRBJ2-2	CASSQGQWRQENTGELFF
TRBV29-1	TRBJ2-7	CSVSDSTYEQYF
TRBV4-3	TRBJ2-5	CASSQGFGTGWETQYF
TRBV6-5	TRBJ1-1	CASSGWGGTEAFF
TRBV7-2	TRBJ2-7	CASSMLWRDEQYF
TRBV6-5	TRBJ1-2	CASSYRGYYSYTF
TRBV6-1	TRBJ1-6	CASSLLNSPLHF
TRBV5-4	TRBJ2-3	CASSLAAGLATDTQYF
TRBV6-5	TRBJ1-2	CASTQLYGYTF
TRBV7-2	TRBJ2-1	CASSLSWTSGSRGEQFF
TRBV30	TRBJ1-2	CAWKWGDFYGYTF
TRBV11-3	TRBJ2-7	CASSPRLIVEQYF
TRBV11-2	TRBJ1-2	CASSLDPWQRGYTF
TRBV7-2	TRBJ2-1	CASNVGLTDNEQFF
TRBV10-3	TRBJ2-3	CAISGAERGTDTQYF
TRBV10-3	TRBJ2-7	CAISQPGGIRSYEQYF
TRBV27	TRBJ1-1	CASRHRRMSTEAFF
TRBV2	TRBJ2-5	CASSPFGLETQYF
TRBV11-3	TRBJ2-1	CASSLSGSYNEQFF
TRBV5-4	TRBJ2-7	CASSQGLAGYEQYF
TRBV5-8	TRBJ2-1	CASSEEIQGVKFF
TRBV6-6	TRBJ1-5	CASSRAGYNQPQHF
TRBV6-5	TRBJ2-5	CASSSTSQLVETQYF
TRBV5-5	TRBJ2-7	CASSLRGADYEQYF